The 23 T cell receptor beta chains presented below share a single source sample, sequenced in a study of blood T cell repertoires in COVID-19. TCRdb's table, derived via immunoSEQ multiplex PCR, lists solely in-frame clones and lacks some. This sample yields around 260,000 clones, of which over 70% are seen a single time; roughly 1.6% belongs to the top ten. Material: peripheral blood. The receptors were sampled from a woman between 35 and 50 years old who had recovered from COVID-19.

V is TRBV7-6 and J is TRBJ1-1, with a weak D call TRBD1 (5 bases). V shed 2 bases and J shed 0 bases, with 13 bases lying between them. The CDR3 extends over 16 amino acids. The germline CDR1 and CDR2 sequences are SGHVS and FNYEAQ. The CDR3: CASSLLRTSMNTEAFF. The CDR3 DNA sequence: TGTGCCAGCAGCTTATTGAGGACATCCATGAACACTGAAGCTTTCTTT.

This sequence joins TRBV19 and TRBJ1-3; the D is unclear. Trimming pared 3 bases from V and 3 bases from J, leaving 18 bases between. From germline, CDR1 is LNHDA and CDR2 SQIVND (reference sequence). The CDR3 sequence is 17 residues long. The CDR3 DNA sequence: TGTGCCAGTAGTATTGGTCGAACCTGGCAGATTGGAAACACCATATATTTT. Amino acids: CASSIGRTWQIGNTIYF. Complete variable domain (other parts from reference TRBV19 and TRBJ1-3): DGGITQSPKYLFRKEGQNVTLSCEQNLNHDAMYWYRQDPGQGLRLIYYSQIVNDFQKGDIAEGYSVSREKKESFPLTVTSAQKNPTAFYLCASSIGRTWQIGNTIYFGEGSWLTVV.

Only a few counts were recorded for this clone. The chain employs TRBV9 and TRBJ1-2; D perhaps matches TRBD1 (5 bases). This CDR3 has 13 amino acids. CDR1 is SGDLS and CDR2 is YYNGEE in the germline V gene. V shed 6 bases and J shed 8 bases, with 17 bases lying between them. CDR3 amino acids: CASNRGRVGGYTF. In nucleotides, the CDR3 is TGTGCCAGCAACCGAGGCAGGGTCGGGGGCTACACCTTC.

The V call is TRBV27, the J call TRBJ2-5, with D tentatively TRBD1 (5 bases). This CDR3 has 16 residues. CDR1 and CDR2 from the germline V gene are MNHEY and SMNVEV (reference sequence). Trimming stripped 6 bases from V and 0 bases from J, with 17 bases between. CDR3 loop: CASRPTGWVNQETQYF. CDR3 sequence (DNA): TGTGCCAGCAGGCCCACAGGTTGGGTAAACCAAGAGACCCAGTACTTC.

The V and J genes are TRBV4-3 and TRBJ2-4, with D unclear. The CDR3 spans 18 residues. V was trimmed by 0 bases and J by 0 bases, leaving 15 bases between them. Germline V lookup: CDR1 LGHNA, CDR2 YSLEER. DNA of the CDR3: TGCGCCAGCAGCCAAGAGGTTCGCAGGTTCATAGCCAAAAACATTCAGTACTTC. Protein: CASSQEVRRFIAKNIQYF.

The V and J genes are TRBV3-1 (or the pseudogene TRBV3-2) and TRBJ2-7; the match to TRBD1 covers 8 bases. The CDR3 loop spans 13 amino acids. From germline, CDR1 is LGHDT and CDR2 YNNKEL (reference sequence). V lost 4 bases, J lost 2 bases, and 1 base stayed unmatched. The CDR3 protein is CASSPGGTYEQYF. CDR3 in DNA: TGTGCCAGCAGCCCAGGGGGCACCTACGAGCAGTACTTC.

In DNA form, the CDR3 reads TGCGCCAGCAGCCTTGGGCAGGCTAATGAAAAACTGTTTTTT. This gives the protein CASSLGQANEKLFF. The chain has TRBV5-1 and TRBJ1-4; no reliable D call. V lost 4 bases and J 3 bases, leaving 10 bases between the germline ends. The germline V gene encodes CDR1 SGHRS and CDR2 YFSETQ. This CDR3 is built from 14 residues.

V gene TRBV5-1 combines with J gene TRBJ1-2, with no clear D. The germline V gene encodes CDR1 SGHRS and CDR2 YFSETQ. The CDR3 totals 16 residues. V gave up 4 bases and J gave up 1 base, with 17 bases separating them. CDR3 sequence reads: CASSRGGGGSNYGYTF. In nucleotides, the CDR3 is TGCGCCAGCAGCCGGGGAGGTGGCGGCAGTAACTATGGCTACACCTTC.

The chain carries TRBV10-3 and TRBJ1-6; TRBD1 aligns across 8 bases. The length of the CDR3 is 18 residues. Losses at the gene ends were 6 bases for V and 0 bases for J; bases not matched to a gene: 10. CDR1 and CDR2 (germline): ENHRY, SYGVKD. The CDR3 loop reads CAISPSDRGPSYNSPLHF. The CDR3 DNA sequence: TGTGCCATCAGCCCGTCAGACAGGGGACCCTCCTATAATTCACCCCTCCACTTT.

Note on this clone: An end of the junction does not agree with germline; a read error may underlie this. The chain joins TRBV5-1 to TRBJ2-1; TRBD2 matches 15 bases. The CDR3 loop spans 15 amino acids. The germline V gene has CDR1 SGHRS and CDR2 YFSETQ. CDR3 loop: CASCLGLAGGREQFF. The DNA for the CDR3 is TGCGCCAGCTGCTTGGGACTAGCGGGGGGACGTGAGCAGTTCTTC. The entire variable domain, with the rest obtained from reference TRBV5-1 and TRBJ2-1, is as follows: KAGVTQTPRYLIKTRGQQVTLSCSPISGHRSVSWYQQTPGQGLQFLFEYFSETQRNKGNFPGRFSGRQFSNSRSEMNVSTLELGDSALYLCASCLGLAGGREQFFGPGTRLTVL.

The chain joins TRBV12-3 or TRBV12-4 to TRBJ1-2; D not certain. The CDR3 is 13 amino acids. Deletions cut 1 base from V and 3 bases from J, with 6 bases between. The CDR3 region is CASSLGDYYGYTF. CDR3 nucleotide sequence: TGTGCCAGCAGTTTAGGCGATTACTATGGCTACACCTTC.

The rearrangement uses TRBV7-2 and TRBJ2-5; possible D gene TRBD2, 6 bases. This CDR3 spans 18 amino acids. The germline V gene has CDR1 SGHTA and CDR2 FQGNSA. V was shortened by 0 bases and J by 5 bases, with 22 bases between the two germline ends. Here the CDR3 reads CASSLAGGAVGFGETQYF. The CDR3 DNA reads as TGTGCCAGCAGCTTAGCCGGCGGGGCCGTGGGTTTCGGGGAGACCCAGTACTTC.

This clone has just a few counts. The rearrangement uses TRBV5-1 and TRBJ2-1; the D gene is possibly TRBD1 (6 bases). CDR1 is SGHRS, CDR2 YFSETQ, per germline. V was trimmed by 1 base and J by 4 bases, leaving 6 bases between them. The CDR3 sequence is 13 residues long. The CDR3 loop is CASSLTGYNEQFF. The CDR3 DNA sequence: TGCGCCAGCAGCTTGACAGGGTACAATGAGCAGTTCTTC.

The chain couples TRBV9 to TRBJ1-2, with D uncertain. V was cut by 3 bases and J by 2 bases, with 11 bases left in between. The CDR3 spans 14 residues. CDR1 is SGDLS and CDR2 is YYNGEE in the germline V gene. CDR3 protein: CASSAETQNYGYTF. The CDR3 DNA reads as TGTGCCAGCAGCGCGGAGACCCAAAACTATGGCTACACCTTC.

In its sample, this clone was seen once. DNA of the CDR3: TGCGCCAGCAGCCAAGCGAGTTTGTATGGCTACACCTTC. Translating gives CASSQASLYGYTF. The J gene is TRBJ1-2, the V gene TRBV4-3; no clear D gene. Deletions cut 1 base from V and 5 bases from J, with 8 bases between. The CDR3 totals 13 residues. CDR1 and CDR2 (germline): LGHNA, YSLEER.

This chain uses TRBV4-1 with TRBJ2-5; tentative D call: TRBD1 (5 bases). Germline V lookup: CDR1 MGHRA, CDR2 YSYEKL. V lost 1 base, J lost 6 bases, and 12 bases lay in between. CDR3 length equals 14 residues. The DNA of the CDR3 is TGCGCCAGCAGCCAAGTGGAACTGGGGCAGACCCAGTACTTC. This encodes CASSQVELGQTQYF.

This chain joins TRBV19 and TRBJ1-1; no clear D gene. The CDR3 covers 14 residues. V was shortened by 5 bases and J by 7 bases, with 17 bases between the two germline ends. Germline CDR1 LNHDA, CDR2 SQIVND (reference sequence). The CDR3 DNA reads as TGTGCCAGTAGTCCCCTTGAGAGGAGGCTTGAAGCTTTCTTT. This gives the protein CASSPLERRLEAFF.

The J gene is TRBJ2-3, the V gene TRBV5-1; D not certain. Trimming removed 0 bases at V and 4 bases at J, with 9 bases between. Germline loops: CDR1 SGHRS, CDR2 YFSETQ. CDR3 length: 14 residues. The CDR3 is CASSLVQVADTQYF. CDR3 in DNA: TGCGCCAGCAGCTTGGTTCAGGTAGCAGATACGCAGTATTTT.

This clone was recorded a few times. The rearrangement uses TRBV19 and TRBJ1-6, with D tentatively TRBD1 (5 bases). V was pared by 11 bases and J by 9 bases, with 23 bases between. The length of the CDR3 is 15 residues. Germline V gives CDR1 LNHDA, CDR2 SQIVND (reference sequence). The CDR3 loop reads CARTLLRQRSSPLHF. CDR3 bases: TGTGCCCGAACGCTTTTGAGACAGAGGAGTTCACCCCTCCACTTT. The complete variable domain, with remaining parts taken from reference TRBV19 and TRBJ1-6, reads DGGITQSPKYLFRKEGQNVTLSCEQNLNHDAMYWYRQDPGQGLRLIYYSQIVNDFQKGDIAEGYSVSREKKESFPLTVTSAQKNPTAFYLCARTLLRQRSSPLHFGNGTRLTVT.

The rearrangement joins TRBV10-3 to TRBJ2-7; 10 bases line up with TRBD1. The V and J ends lost 10 bases and 4 bases, in that order; junction bases with no gene match: 7. Germline V gives CDR1 ENHRY, CDR2 SYGVKD. The length of the CDR3 is 13 residues. CDR3 in amino acids: CASNRDRGYEQYF. In DNA form, the CDR3 reads TGTGCCAGCAACCGGGACAGGGGTTACGAGCAGTACTTC.

The J gene is TRBJ2-2, the V gene TRBV15, with D hard to call. The V and J ends lost 1 base and 3 bases respectively, with 9 bases between them. Germline CDR1 is LNHNV and CDR2 is YYDKDF (reference sequence). There are 15 residues in the CDR3. The CDR3 is CATSRGGQDTGELFF. The CDR3 DNA follows: TGTGCCACCAGCAGAGGTGGGCAGGACACCGGGGAGCTGTTTTTT.

The V gene is TRBV6-2 or TRBV6-3, the J gene TRBJ2-7, with 8 bases matching TRBD1. The CDR3 extends over 15 amino acids. Germline values: CDR1 MNHEY, CDR2 SVGEGT. Trimming removed 2 bases from V and 5 bases from J; junction bases left unmatched: 8. The DNA of the CDR3 is TGTGCCAGCAGTTACGAGTGGACAGGGTACGACGAGCAGTACTTC. It is translated as CASSYEWTGYDEQYF.

The chain is built from TRBV11-2 and TRBJ1-6; D gene uncertain. The CDR3 is 15 amino acids. V lost 1 base and J 9 bases, leaving 13 bases between the germline ends. Per the germline V gene, CDR1 is SGHAT and CDR2 is FQNNGV. CDR3: CASSLVVEAGSPLHF. CDR3 in DNA: TGTGCCAGCAGCTTAGTTGTGGAAGCAGGTTCACCCCTCCACTTT.